The clone carrying this T cell receptor (beta chain) was found many times. V dropped 2 bases and J dropped 11; count of bases not matched to a gene: 11. Germline CDR1 reads SGHKS; CDR2 reads YYEKEE (reference sequence). The CDR3 runs 15 residues. The source of the sample is a study of T cells in Graves' hyperthyroidism and ophthalmopathy. Across the study: Peripheral blood was collected at initial diagnosis, before any treatment.

Amplification yielded TCR beta CDR3 regions, with RNA transcripts as the source. A set of HTBI primers served as the primers for a first-round RT-PCR of the TCR CDR3. TCRdb reprocessed the multiplex PCR reads with MiXCR, giving one entry per CDR3 protein. The data contain approximately 600,000 distinct CDR3 sequences, over 12% of them singletons. Ophthalmopathy in the patients scored at least 3 on Clinical Activity Score and at least 4 on NOSPECS grade, lasting under 3 months. Diagnoses were made from clinical symptoms, serum measures (thyroxine and TRAb), thyroid ultrasound and orbital computed tomography.

The chain combines TRBV5-5 with TRBJ1-5, with TRBD1 matching 9 bases. The TCR was taken from a young woman with Graves' ophthalmopathy. Sequencing was done on a sample of blood. The CDR3 coding sequence is TGTGCCAGCAGCTTTTGGGACAGGGATATTGGAGCCCAGCATTTT. Translation: CASSFWDRDIGAQHF.